The text below deals with one TCR beta chain. Its antigen is still unknown. This sample is drawn from a study of cytomegalovirus exposure and HLA in healthy donors. Germline CDR1 PRHDT, CDR2 FYEKMQ (reference sequence). This CDR3 is 15 amino acids long. V lost 0 bases to trimming and J lost 3 bases; unmatched junction nucleotides: 1. Assay used: immunoSEQ multiplex PCR; TCRdb lists only in-frame clones, some missing. This sample has about 58,000 clones, with roughly 90% found just once. Whole-study findings and limits: The tendency of first-cohort TCR clusters to co-occur in the 120 validation repertoires was identified by a subsequent analysis. Testing in vitro showed a few CMV-associated chains specific for CMV antigens. Whilst most TCR sequences proved rare, a subset of public TCRs occurred across many donors.

The chain joins TRBV13 to TRBJ2-2; 7 bases align to TRBD2. Sequencing was carried out using PBMCs. The origin of this receptor is a young man in good health and CMV-seronegative. As DNA, the CDR3 is TGTGCCAGCAGCTTAGGCGGGAGGTACACCGGGGAGCTGTTTTTT. This sequence encodes CASSLGGRYTGELFF.